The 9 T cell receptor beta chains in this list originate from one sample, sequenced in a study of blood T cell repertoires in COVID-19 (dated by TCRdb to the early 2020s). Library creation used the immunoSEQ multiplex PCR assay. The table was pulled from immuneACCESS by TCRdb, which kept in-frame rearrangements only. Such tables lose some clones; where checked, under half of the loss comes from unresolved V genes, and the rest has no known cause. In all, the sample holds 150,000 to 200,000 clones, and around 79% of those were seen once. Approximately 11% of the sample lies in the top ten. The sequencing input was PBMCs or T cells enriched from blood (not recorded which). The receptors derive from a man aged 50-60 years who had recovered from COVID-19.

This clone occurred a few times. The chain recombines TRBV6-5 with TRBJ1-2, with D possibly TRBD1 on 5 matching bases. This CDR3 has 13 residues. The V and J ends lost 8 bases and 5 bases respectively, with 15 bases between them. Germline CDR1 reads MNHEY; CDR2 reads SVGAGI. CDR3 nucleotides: TGTGCCAGCGCCCAGGTGGGGCCTTATGGCTACACCTTC. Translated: CASAQVGPYGYTF.

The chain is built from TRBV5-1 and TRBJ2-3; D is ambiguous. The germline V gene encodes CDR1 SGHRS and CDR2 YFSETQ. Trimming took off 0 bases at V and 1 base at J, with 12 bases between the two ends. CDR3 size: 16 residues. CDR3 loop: CASSLGPGLRTDTQYF. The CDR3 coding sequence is TGCGCCAGCAGCTTGGGCCCGGGTCTGCGCACAGATACGCAGTATTTT.

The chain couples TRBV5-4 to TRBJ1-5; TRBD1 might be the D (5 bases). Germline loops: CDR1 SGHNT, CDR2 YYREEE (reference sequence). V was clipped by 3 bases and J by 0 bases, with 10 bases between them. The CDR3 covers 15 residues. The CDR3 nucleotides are TGTGCCAGCAGCTCTTGGGGCCATAGCAATCAGCCCCAGCATTTT. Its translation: CASSSWGHSNQPQHF.

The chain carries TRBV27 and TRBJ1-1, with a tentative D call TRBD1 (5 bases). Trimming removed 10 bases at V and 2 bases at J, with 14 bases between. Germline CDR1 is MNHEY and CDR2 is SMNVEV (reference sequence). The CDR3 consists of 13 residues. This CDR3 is CATRTFLNTEAFF. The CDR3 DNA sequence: TGTGCCACCAGGACATTCCTTAACACTGAAGCTTTCTTT.

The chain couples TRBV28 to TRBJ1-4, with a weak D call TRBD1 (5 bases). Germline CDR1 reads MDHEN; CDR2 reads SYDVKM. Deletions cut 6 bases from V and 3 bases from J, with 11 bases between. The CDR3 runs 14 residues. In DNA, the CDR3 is TGTGCCAGCAGGACGGGGGTGGCTAATGAAAAACTGTTTTTT. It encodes CASRTGVANEKLFF.

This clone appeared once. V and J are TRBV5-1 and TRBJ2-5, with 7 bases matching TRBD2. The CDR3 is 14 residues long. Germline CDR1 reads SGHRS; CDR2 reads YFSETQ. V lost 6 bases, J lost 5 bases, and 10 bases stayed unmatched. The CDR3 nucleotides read TGCGCCAGCAAGGGGCGGGAGAGGTGGGAGACCCAGTACTTC. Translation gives CASKGRERWETQYF.

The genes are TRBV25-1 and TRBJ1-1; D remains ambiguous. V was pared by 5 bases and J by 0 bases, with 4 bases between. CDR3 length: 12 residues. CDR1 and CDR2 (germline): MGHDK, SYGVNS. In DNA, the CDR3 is TGTGCCAGCAGTCTATTGAACACTGAAGCTTTCTTT. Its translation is CASSLLNTEAFF. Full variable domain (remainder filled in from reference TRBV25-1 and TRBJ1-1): EADIYQTPRYLVIGTGKKITLECSQTMGHDKMYWYQQDPGMELHLIHYSYGVNSTEKGDLSSESTVSRIRTEHFPLTLESARPSHTSQYLCASSLLNTEAFFGQGTRLTVV.

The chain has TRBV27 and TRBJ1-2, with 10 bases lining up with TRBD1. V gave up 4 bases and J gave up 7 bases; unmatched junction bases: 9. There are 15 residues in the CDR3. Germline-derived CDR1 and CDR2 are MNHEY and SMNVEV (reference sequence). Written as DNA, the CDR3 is TGTGCCAGCAGTTCCCAGACAGGGGGCGCGGTTGGCTACACCTTC. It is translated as CASSSQTGGAVGYTF.

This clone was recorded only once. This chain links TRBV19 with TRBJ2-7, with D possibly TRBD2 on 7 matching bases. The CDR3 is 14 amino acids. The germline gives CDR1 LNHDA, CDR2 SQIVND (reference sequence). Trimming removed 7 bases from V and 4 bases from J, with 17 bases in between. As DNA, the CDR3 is TGTGCCAGTAACACAGCGGGACAAAGTTACGAGCAGTACTTC. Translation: CASNTAGQSYEQYF.